This entry lists 2 T cell receptor beta chains sequenced from one sample in a study of T-cell reconstitution after alpha-beta-depleted transplantation in children. Preparation of the TCRbeta library was carried out with unique molecular identifiers. TCRdb processed the PCR reads anew with MiXCR; each CDR3 protein has one entry. There are under 850,000 distinct CDR3 sequences in the sample; around 12% occur only once, and around 0.76% lies in the top ten. Sample: PBMCs, taken before TCRalphabeta/CD19-depleted stem cell transplant. The receptors shown here come from a girl aged 2-9 years with congenital amegakaryocytic thrombocytopenia, due to receive a stem cell transplant.

The chain recombines TRBV9 with TRBJ2-1, with a possible D match to TRBD2 (5 bases). This CDR3 is 16 amino acids long. Germline V gives CDR1 SGDLS, CDR2 YYNGEE. The V end lost 4 bases, the J end lost 8 bases, and 22 bases lay between the germline ends. Written as DNA, the CDR3 is TGTGCCAGCAGCCCCCGGGGAGCCGCTGTAATGGATGAGCAGTTCTTC. It translates to CASSPRGAAVMDEQFF. Combining the CDR3 with reference TRBV9 and TRBJ2-1 gives the whole variable domain DSGVTQTPKHLITATGQRVTLRCSPRSGDLSVYWYQQSLDQGLQFLIQYYNGEERAKGNILERFSAQQFPDLHSELNLSSLELGDSALYFCASSPRGAAVMDEQFFGPGTRLTVL.

In its sample, this clonotype was seen many times. The chain is built from TRBV15 and TRBJ2-1, with D perhaps TRBD1 (7 bases). This CDR3 is 16 amino acids long. V shed 3 bases and J shed 4 bases, with 16 bases lying between them. Per the germline V gene, CDR1 is LNHNV and CDR2 is YYDKDF (reference sequence). The CDR3 DNA reads TGTGCCACCAGCAGGGACCGACAGGGACTTTACAATGAGCAGTTCTTC. It yields the protein CATSRDRQGLYNEQFF.